This T cell receptor (beta chain) stems from a study of cytomegalovirus exposure and HLA in healthy donors. Across the study: There were 88 million or so unique TCRs (from HLA-typed donors) in an early data release.

Per germline, CDR1 SGHTA and CDR2 FQGNSA. The CDR3 runs 13 residues. V was clipped by 4 bases and J by 3 bases; unmatched bases: 0. It was with 60 Vbeta and 13 Jbeta primers that the PCR ran. TCRdb's table, derived via immunoSEQ multiplex PCR, lists solely in-frame clones and lacks some. The sample consists of more than 100,000 clones, about 71% of them appearing once. The sequence came from a woman aged 50 to 60 in good health and CMV-seronegative. The chain uses TRBV7-2 and TRBJ2-5; 9 nucleotides line up with TRBD1. The sample was PBMCs. CDR3 bases: TGTGCCAGCAGCTGGACAGGGGAAGAGACCCAGTACTTC. This encodes CASSWTGEETQYF.